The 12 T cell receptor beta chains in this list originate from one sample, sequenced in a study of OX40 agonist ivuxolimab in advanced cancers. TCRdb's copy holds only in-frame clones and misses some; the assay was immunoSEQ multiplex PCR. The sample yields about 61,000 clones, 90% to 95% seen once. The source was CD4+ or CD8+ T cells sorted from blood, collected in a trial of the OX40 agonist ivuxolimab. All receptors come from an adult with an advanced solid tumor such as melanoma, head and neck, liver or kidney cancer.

The CDR3 bases are TGTGCCAGCAGGTTTAGCGTTCCCCTCTACAATGAGCAGTTCTTC. The encoded protein is CASRFSVPLYNEQFF. The rearrangement links TRBV7-9 to TRBJ2-1; tentatively, D is TRBD2 (5 bases). This CDR3 spans 15 amino acids. The V end was cut by 6 bases, the J end by 3 bases, with 15 bases between. Germline assignment: CDR1 SEHNR and CDR2 FQNEAQ (reference sequence).

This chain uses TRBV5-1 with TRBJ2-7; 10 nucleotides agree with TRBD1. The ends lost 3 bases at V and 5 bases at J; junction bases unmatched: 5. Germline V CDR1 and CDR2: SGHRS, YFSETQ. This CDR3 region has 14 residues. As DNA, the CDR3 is TGCGCCAGCAGCTCCGGGACAGGGGACGACGAGCAGTACTTC. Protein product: CASSSGTGDDEQYF.

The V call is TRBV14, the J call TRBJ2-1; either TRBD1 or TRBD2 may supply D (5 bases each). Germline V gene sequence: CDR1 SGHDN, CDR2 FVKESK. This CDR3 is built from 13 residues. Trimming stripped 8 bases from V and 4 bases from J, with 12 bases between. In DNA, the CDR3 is TGTGCCAGCGGCGACAGCGGATACAATGAGCAGTTCTTC. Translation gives CASGDSGYNEQFF.

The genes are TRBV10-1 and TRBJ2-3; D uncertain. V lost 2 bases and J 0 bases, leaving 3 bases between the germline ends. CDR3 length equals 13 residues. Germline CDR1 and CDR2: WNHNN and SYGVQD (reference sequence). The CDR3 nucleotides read TGCGCCAGCAGTGAGACTAGCACAGATACGCAGTATTTT. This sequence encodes CASSETSTDTQYF.

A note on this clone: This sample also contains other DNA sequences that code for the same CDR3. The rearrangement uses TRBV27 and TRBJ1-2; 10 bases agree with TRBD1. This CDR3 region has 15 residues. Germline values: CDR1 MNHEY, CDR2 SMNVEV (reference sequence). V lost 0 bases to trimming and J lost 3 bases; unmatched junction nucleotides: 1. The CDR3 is CASSLSGQGYYGYTF. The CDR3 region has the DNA TGTGCCAGCAGTTTATCGGGACAGGGGTACTATGGCTACACCTTC.

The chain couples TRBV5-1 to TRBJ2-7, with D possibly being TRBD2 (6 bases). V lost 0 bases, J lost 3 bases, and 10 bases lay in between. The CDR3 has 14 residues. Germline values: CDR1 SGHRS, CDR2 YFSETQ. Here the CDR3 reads CASSLAAAGYEQYF. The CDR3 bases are TGCGCCAGCAGCTTGGCAGCAGCGGGCTACGAGCAGTACTTC. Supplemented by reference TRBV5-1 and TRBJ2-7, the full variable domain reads KAGVTQTPRYLIKTRGQQVTLSCSPISGHRSVSWYQQTPGQGLQFLFEYFSETQRNKGNFPGRFSGRQFSNSRSEMNVSTLELGDSALYLCASSLAAAGYEQYFGPGTRLTVT.

The CDR3 is CASSFRGRMDTEAFF. CDR3 coding DNA: TGTGCCAGCAGCTTTAGAGGGAGAATGGACACTGAAGCTTTCTTT. The gene calls are TRBV13 and TRBJ1-1, with D unresolved. Germline V lookup: CDR1 PRHDT, CDR2 FYEKMQ (reference sequence). The CDR3 is 15 amino acids. The V end lost 3 bases, the J end lost 3 bases, and 14 bases lay between the germline ends.

This CDR3 is CASSIDPSGGASNEQYF. The CDR3 DNA reads as TGTGCCAGTAGTATAGACCCGTCGGGCGGGGCTTCCAACGAGCAGTACTTC. J is TRBJ2-7 and V is TRBV19; TRBD2 is a possible D gene (6 bases). The CDR3 has 17 amino acids. With 0 bases removed from V and 5 bases from J, the gap between germline ends came to 20 bases. Germline V gene lookup returns CDR1 LNHDA and CDR2 SQIVND (reference sequence). Based on the CDR3 plus reference TRBV19 and TRBJ2-7, the full variable domain is DGGITQSPKYLFRKEGQNVTLSCEQNLNHDAMYWYRQDPGQGLRLIYYSQIVNDFQKGDIAEGYSVSREKKESFPLTVTSAQKNPTAFYLCASSIDPSGGASNEQYFGPGTRLTVT.

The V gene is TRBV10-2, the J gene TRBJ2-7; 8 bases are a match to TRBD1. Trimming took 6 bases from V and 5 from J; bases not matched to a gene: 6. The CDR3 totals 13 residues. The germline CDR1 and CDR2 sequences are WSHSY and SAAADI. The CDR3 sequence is CASRYRGSDEQYF. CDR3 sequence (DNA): TGCGCCAGCAGGTACAGGGGGTCGGACGAGCAGTACTTC.

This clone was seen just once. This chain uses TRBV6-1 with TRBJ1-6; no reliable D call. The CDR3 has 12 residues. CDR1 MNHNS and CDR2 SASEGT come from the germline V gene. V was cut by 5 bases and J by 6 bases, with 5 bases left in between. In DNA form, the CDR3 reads TGTGCCAGCAGTAAAACTAATTCACCCCTCCACTTT. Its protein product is CASSKTNSPLHF.

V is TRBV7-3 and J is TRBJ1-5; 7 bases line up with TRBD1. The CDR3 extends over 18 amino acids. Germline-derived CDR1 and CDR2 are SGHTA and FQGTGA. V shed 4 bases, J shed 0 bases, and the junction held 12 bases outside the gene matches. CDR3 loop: CASSSDRVGLYSNQPQHF. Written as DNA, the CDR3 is TGTGCCAGCAGCTCCGACAGGGTAGGCCTCTATAGCAATCAGCCCCAGCATTTT.

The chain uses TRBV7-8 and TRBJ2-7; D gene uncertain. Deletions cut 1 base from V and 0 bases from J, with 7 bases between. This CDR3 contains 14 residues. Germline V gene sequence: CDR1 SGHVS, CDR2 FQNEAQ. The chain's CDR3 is CASSLGHSSYEQYF. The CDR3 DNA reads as TGTGCCAGCAGCTTAGGCCACAGCTCCTACGAGCAGTACTTC.